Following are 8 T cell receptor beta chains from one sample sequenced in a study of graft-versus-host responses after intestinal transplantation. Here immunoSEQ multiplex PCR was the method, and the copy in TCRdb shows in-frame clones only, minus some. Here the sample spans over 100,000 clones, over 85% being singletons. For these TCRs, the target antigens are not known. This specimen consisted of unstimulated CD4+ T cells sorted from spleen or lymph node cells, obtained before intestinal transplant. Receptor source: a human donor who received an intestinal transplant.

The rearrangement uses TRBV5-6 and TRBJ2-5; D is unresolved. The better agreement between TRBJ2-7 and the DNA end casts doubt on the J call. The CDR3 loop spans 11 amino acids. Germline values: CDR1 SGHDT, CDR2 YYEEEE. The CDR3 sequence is CASSLVSEQYF. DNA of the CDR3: TGTGCCAGCAGCTTGGTTTCCGAGCAGTACTTC.

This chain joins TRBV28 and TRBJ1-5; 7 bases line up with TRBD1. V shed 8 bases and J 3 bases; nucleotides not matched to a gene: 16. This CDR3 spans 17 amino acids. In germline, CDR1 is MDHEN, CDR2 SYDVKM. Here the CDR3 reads CASHSAHSGGNNQPQHF. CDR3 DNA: TGTGCCAGCCACTCGGCCCACTCAGGGGGTAACAATCAGCCCCAGCATTTT.

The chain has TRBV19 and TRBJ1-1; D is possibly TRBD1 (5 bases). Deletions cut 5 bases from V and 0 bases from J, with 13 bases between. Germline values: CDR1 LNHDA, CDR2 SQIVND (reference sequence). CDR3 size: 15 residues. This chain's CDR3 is CASSLAGLMNTEAFF. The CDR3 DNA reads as TGTGCCAGTAGTCTGGCGGGGCTCATGAACACTGAAGCTTTCTTT.

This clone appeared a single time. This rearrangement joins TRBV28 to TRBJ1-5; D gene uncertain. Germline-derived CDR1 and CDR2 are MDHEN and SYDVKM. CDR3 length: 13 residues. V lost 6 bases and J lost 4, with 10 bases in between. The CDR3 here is CASRAAVNQPQHF. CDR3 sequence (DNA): TGTGCCAGCAGAGCCGCAGTGAATCAGCCCCAGCATTTT.

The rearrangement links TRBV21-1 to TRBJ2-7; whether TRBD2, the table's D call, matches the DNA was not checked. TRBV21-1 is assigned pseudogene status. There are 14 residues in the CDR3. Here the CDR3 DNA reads TGTGCCAGCAGTACGACTAGCGAAACGGGCGAGCAGTACTTC. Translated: CASSTTSETGEQYF.

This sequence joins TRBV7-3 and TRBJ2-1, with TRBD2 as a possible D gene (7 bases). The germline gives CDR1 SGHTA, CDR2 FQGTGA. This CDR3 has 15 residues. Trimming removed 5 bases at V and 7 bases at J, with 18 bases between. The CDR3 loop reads CASSRSGKGGNEQFF. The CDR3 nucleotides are TGTGCCAGCAGCCGTAGCGGAAAGGGGGGGAATGAGCAGTTCTTC.

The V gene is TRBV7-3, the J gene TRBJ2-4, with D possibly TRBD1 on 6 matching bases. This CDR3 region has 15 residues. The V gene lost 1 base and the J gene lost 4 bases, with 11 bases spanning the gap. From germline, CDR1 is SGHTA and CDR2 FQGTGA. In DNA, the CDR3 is TGTGCCAGCAGCTTAAGTTGGGACACAAAAAACATTCAGTACTTC. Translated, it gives CASSLSWDTKNIQYF.

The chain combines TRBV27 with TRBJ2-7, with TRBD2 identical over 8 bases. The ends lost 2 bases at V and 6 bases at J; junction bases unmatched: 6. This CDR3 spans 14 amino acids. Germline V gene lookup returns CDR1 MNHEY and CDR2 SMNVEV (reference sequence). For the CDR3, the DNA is TGTGCCAGCAGTTTAAGGGGACTAGTACTCGAGCAGTACTTC. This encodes CASSLRGLVLEQYF.